The TCR beta chain described here comes from a study of T-cell reconstitution after alpha-beta-depleted transplantation in children. It was with unique molecular identifiers that the TCRbeta library was prepared. In TCRdb, the PCR reads were re-called with MiXCR into one record per CDR3 protein. The repertoire holds over 400,000 distinct CDR3 sequences, with roughly an eighth as singletons. Sequencing used PBMCs from the stem cell graft donor, obtained from the stem cell graft. The receptor was isolated from a human donor who donated a stem cell graft to a child with combined immunodeficiency.

In DNA, the CDR3 is TGTGCCAGCAGCGTAGCGGGGTTCCGTTCCTACGAGCAGTACTTC. Its translation is CASSVAGFRSYEQYF. V and J are TRBV27 and TRBJ2-7; TRBD2 matches 8 bases. Germline assignment: CDR1 MNHEY and CDR2 SMNVEV (reference sequence). The CDR3 has 15 residues. The J segment lost 1 base and the V segment lost 6 bases, leaving 8 bases of the junction unmatched.